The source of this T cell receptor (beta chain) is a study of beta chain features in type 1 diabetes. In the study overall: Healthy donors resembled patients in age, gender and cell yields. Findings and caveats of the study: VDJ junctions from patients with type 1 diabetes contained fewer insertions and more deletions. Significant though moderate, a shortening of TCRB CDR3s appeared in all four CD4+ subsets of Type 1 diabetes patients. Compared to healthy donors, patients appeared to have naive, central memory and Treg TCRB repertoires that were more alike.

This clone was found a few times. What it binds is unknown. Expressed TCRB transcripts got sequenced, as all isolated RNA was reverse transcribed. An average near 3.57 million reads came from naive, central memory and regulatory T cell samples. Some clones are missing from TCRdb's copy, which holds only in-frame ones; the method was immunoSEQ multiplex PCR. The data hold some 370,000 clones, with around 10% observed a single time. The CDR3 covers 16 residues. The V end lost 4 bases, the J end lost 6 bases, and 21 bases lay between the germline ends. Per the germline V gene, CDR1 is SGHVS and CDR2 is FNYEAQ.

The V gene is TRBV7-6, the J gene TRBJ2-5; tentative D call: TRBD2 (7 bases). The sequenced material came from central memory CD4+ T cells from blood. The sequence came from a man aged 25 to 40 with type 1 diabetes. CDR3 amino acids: CASSWGGPVTGQTQYF. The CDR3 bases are TGTGCCAGCAGCTGGGGGGGGCCAGTGACGGGCCAGACCCAGTACTTC.